This TCR beta chain comes out of a study of T cells in Graves' hyperthyroidism and ophthalmopathy. Of note for this clonotype: A much larger clone sits a single nucleotide away, making a read error possible.

Trimming stripped 2 bases from V and 9 bases from J, with 8 bases between. The CDR3 has 12 amino acids. Looked up from germline, CDR1 is KGHSH and CDR2 is LQKENI. TCR beta CDR3 region amplification was performed from RNA transcripts. HTBI primers were used for first-round RT-PCR of the TCR CDR3. Using its own MiXCR run on the multiplex PCR reads, TCRdb lists one record per CDR3 protein. The data hold 500,000 or so distinct CDR3 sequences, with under 20% observed a single time. The chain links TRBV18 to TRBJ1-3; tentatively, D is TRBD1 (6 bases). Sequenced: blood. The source of this sequence is a woman aged 18-29 years with Graves' ophthalmopathy. Written as DNA, the CDR3 is TGTGCCAGCTCACCAACAGGGAGCACCATATATTTT. Its translation: CASSPTGSTIYF.